This TCR beta chain is from a study of T cells in Graves' hyperthyroidism and ophthalmopathy. Germline V gene sequence: CDR1 MDHEN, CDR2 SYDVKM. CDR3 length: 15 amino acids. V dropped 7 bases and J dropped 4; count of bases not matched to a gene: 11. This clonotype was seen a handful of times. The authors obtained PBMCs from roughly 9.7 ml of fresh peripheral blood. Amplified TCR beta CDR3 regions came from RNA transcripts. The TCR CDR3 was amplified in a first-round RT-PCR using the HTBI primer set. One entry per CDR3 protein results from TCRdb running MiXCR on the multiplex PCR reads. The data hold some 530,000 distinct CDR3 sequences, with approximately 22% observed a single time.

This rearrangement joins TRBV28 to TRBJ2-7, with TRBD1 identical over 9 bases. Material: blood. The sequence came from an older woman with Graves' ophthalmopathy. The CDR3 loop is CASKGRDRVNYEQYF. The CDR3 DNA follows: TGTGCCAGCAAGGGTAGGGACAGGGTCAATTACGAGCAGTACTTC.